This T cell receptor beta chain was captured in a study of identical twins. V dropped 6 bases and J dropped 1 base, with 12 bases sitting between them. CDR3 size: 14 residues. From germline, CDR1 is ENHRY and CDR2 SYGVKD. Through template switching, a universal primer site was introduced, and the cDNA contained unique molecular identifiers. MiXCR, run by TCRdb on the 5' RACE reads, gives a single entry per CDR3 protein. The sample holds around 300,000 distinct CDR3 sequences, roughly 8.6% seen once. These sequences were also reported in another study, on yellow fever vaccine responses in identical twins. From that second work: A vaccine T cell response that seemed partly convergent and partly personalized was reported in twins.

The chain combines TRBV10-3 with TRBJ1-2, with a weak D call TRBD1 (6 bases). The receptor was derived from a woman aged 18 to 35 in good health. The specimen was memory (CD45RO+) T cells sorted from blood. The CDR3 protein is CAISPGRGNYGYTF. The CDR3 region has the DNA TGTGCCATCAGCCCCGGCAGGGGTAACTATGGCTACACCTTC.